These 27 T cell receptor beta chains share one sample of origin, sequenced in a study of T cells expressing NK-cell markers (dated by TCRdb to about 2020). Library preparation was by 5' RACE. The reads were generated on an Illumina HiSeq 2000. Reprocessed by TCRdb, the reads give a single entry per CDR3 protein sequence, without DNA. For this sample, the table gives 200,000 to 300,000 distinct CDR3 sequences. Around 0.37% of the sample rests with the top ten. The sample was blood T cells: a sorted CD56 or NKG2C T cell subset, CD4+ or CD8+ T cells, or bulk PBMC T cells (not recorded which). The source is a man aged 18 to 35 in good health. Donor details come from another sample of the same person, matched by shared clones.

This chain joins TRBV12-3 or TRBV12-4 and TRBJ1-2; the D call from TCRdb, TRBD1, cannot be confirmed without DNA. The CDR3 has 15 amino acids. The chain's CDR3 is CASSLQTGTGGGYTF.

The CDR3 region is CASSGPRGRVQETQYF. This chain links TRBV6-1 with TRBJ2-5; the D call from TCRdb, TRBD2, cannot be confirmed without DNA. The germline V gene encodes CDR1 MNHNS and CDR2 SASEGT. The CDR3 runs to 16 residues.

Here the CDR3 reads CASSLDRPYYGYTF. This chain connects TRBV12-3 or TRBV12-4 to TRBJ1-2. The length of the CDR3 is 14 residues.

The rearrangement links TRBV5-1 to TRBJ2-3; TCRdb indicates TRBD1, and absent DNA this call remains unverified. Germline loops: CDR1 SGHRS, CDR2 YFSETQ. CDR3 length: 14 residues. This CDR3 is CASSLGTSTDTQYF.

The CDR3 protein is CAIRKQGEKLFF. The chain links TRBV10-3 to TRBJ1-4; TCRdb gives TRBD1 as the D gene, but with no DNA this cannot be confirmed. The CDR3 runs to 12 residues. Germline CDR1 reads ENHRY; CDR2 reads SYGVKD.

The CDR3 is CASSLESGDTQYF. The genes are TRBV5-1 and TRBJ2-3. This CDR3 comprises 13 residues. In germline, CDR1 is SGHRS, CDR2 YFSETQ.

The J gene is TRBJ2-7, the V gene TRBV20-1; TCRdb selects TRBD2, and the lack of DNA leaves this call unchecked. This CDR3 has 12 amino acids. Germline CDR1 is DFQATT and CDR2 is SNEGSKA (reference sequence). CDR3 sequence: CSAPSGNYEQYF.

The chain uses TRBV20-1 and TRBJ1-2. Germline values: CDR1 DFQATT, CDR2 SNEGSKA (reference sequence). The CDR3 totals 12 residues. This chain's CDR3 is CSVGRQGRTHTF.

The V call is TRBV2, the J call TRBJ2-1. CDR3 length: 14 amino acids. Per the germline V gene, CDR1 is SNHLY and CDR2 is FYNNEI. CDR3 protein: CASRDTQPHNEQFF.

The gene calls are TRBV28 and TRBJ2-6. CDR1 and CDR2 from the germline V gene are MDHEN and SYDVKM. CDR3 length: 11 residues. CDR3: CATAWANVLTF.

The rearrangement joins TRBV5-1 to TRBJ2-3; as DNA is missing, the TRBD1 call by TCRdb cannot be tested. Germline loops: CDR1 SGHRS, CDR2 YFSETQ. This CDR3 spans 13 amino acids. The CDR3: CASTSGYTDTQYF.

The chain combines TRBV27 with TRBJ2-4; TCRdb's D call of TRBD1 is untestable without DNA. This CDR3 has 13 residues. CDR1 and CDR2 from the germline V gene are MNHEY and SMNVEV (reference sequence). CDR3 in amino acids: CASNTGASNIQYF.

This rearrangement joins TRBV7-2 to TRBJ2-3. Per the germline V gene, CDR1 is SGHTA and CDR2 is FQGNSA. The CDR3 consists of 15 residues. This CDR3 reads CASSLVGQSTDTQYF.

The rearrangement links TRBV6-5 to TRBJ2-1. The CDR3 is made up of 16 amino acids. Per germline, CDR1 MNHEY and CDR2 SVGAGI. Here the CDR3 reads CASSYSSGRFYNEQFF.

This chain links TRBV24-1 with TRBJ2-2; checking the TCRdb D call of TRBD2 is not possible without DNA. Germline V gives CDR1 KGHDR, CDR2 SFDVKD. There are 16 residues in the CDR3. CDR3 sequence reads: CATSETGTRTTGELFF.

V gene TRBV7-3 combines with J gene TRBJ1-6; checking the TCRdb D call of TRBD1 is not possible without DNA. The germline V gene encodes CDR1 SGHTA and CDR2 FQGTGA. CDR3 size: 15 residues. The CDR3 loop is CASSLKGTDHSPLHF. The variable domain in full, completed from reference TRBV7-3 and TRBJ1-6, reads GAGVSQTPSNKVTEKGKYVELRCDPISGHTALYWYRQSLGQGPEFLIYFQGTGAADDSGLPNDRFFAVRPEGSVSTLKIQRTERGDSAVYLCASSLKGTDHSPLHFGNGTRLTVT.

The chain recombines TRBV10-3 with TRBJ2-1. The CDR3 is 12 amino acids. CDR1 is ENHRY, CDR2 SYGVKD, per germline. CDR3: CAISEIPFMMFF.

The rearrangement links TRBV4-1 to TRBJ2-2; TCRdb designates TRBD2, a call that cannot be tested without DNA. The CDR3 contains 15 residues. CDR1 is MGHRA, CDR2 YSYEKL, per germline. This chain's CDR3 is CASSQGGVGTGELFF.

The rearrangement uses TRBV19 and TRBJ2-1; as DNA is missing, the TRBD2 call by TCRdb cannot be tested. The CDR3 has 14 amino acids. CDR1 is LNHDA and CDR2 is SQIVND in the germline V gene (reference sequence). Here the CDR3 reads CATQWGSVYNEQFF.

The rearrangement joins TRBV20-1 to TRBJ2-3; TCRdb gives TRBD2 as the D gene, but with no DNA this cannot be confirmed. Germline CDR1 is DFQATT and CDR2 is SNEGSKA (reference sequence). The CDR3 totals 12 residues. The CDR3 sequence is CSVGGRSDTQYF.

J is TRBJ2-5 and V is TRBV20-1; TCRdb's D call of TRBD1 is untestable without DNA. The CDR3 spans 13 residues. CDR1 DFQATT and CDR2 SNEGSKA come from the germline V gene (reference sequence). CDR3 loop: CSAPGGGWKTQYF.

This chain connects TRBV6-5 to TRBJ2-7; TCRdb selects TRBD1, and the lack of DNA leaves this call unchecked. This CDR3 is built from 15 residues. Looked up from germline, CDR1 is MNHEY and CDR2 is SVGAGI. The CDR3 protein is CASSSAGQGLSGQYF.

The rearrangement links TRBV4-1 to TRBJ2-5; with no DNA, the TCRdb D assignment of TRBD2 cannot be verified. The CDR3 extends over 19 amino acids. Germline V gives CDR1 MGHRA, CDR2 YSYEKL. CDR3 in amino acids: CASSPQGSGSEPFQETQYF.

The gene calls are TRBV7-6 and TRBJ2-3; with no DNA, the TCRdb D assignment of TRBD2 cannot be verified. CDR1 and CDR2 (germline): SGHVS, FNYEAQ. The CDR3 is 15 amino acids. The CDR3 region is CASSSIAGDTDTQYF.

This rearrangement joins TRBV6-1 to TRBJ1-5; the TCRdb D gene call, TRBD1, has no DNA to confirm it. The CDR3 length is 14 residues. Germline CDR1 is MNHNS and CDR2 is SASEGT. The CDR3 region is CASSEVTGRGPQHF.

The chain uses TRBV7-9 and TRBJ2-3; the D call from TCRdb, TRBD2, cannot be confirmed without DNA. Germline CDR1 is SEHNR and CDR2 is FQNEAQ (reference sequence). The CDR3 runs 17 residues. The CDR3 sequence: CASSLGRTGGPQDTQYF.

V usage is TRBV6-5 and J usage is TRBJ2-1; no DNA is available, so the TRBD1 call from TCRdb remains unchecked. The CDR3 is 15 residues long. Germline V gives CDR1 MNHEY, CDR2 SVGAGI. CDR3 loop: CASSFGQGVYNEQFF.